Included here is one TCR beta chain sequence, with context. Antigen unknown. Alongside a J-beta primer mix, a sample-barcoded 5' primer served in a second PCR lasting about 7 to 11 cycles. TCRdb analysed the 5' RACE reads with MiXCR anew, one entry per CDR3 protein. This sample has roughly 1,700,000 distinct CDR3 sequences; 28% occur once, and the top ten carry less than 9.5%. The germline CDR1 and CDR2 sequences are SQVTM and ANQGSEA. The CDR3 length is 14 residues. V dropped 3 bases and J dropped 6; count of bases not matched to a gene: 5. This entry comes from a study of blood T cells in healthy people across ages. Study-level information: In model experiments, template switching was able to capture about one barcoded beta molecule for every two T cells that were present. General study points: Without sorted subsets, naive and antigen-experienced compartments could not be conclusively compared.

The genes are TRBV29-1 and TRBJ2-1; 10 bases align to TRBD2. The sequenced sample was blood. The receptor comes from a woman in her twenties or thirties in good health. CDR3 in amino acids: CSVEGSSGSNEQFF. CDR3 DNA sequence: TGCAGCGTTGAGGGGTCTAGCGGGAGCAATGAGCAGTTCTTC.